Listed here are 24 T cell receptor beta chains from one sample, sequenced in a study of T cells in tuberculosis. Assay: immunoSEQ multiplex PCR; the TCRdb copy retains only in-frame clones and omits some. This table has roughly 30,000 clones, approximately 91% appearing once. The sequencing sample was made of PBMCs. The receptors here all came from a donor between 10 and 35 years old with latent tuberculosis or without tuberculosis infection.

The chain carries TRBV2 and TRBJ2-7, with D possibly matching TRBD1 (6 bases). This CDR3 spans 14 amino acids. Trimming took 6 bases from V and 5 from J, leaving 17 bases between them. Germline CDR1 is SNHLY and CDR2 is FYNNEI. The DNA for the CDR3 is TGTGCCAGCAGCGAGCGACAGGCATTGCACGAGCAGTACTTC. Protein sequence: CASSERQALHEQYF.

This clone was seen a few times. The chain combines TRBV2 with TRBJ2-2; 7 nucleotides match TRBD1. Trimming cost V 7 bases and J 5 bases; bases outside gene matches: 13. CDR3 length equals 16 residues. Germline CDR1 is SNHLY and CDR2 is FYNNEI. The DNA of the CDR3 is TGTGCCAGCAAAGACAGGGCTGGTTTAGGGACCGGGGAGCTGTTTTTT. Translated, it gives CASKDRAGLGTGELFF.

Only one count was recorded for this clone. CDR3 amino acids: CASSPPFEATHNEQFF. DNA for the CDR3: TGTGCCAGCAGTCCCCCGTTTGAGGCGACCCACAATGAGCAGTTCTTC. The J gene is TRBJ2-1, the V gene TRBV27; D gene ambiguous. V dropped 5 bases and J dropped 5 bases, with 19 bases sitting between them. The CDR3 sequence is 16 residues long. Looked up from germline, CDR1 is MNHEY and CDR2 is SMNVEV (reference sequence).

The chain joins TRBV7-2 to TRBJ2-3; D gene ambiguous. Germline V gene lookup returns CDR1 SGHTA and CDR2 FQGNSA. V was pared by 1 base and J by 4 bases, with 6 bases between. The CDR3 consists of 13 residues. CDR3: CASSLGAADTQYF. The CDR3 nucleotides are TGTGCCAGCAGCTTAGGTGCAGCAGATACGCAGTATTTT.

This clone came up once. CDR3 in DNA: TGTGCCAGCAGCTTGAGCCCGGATGGCTACACCTTC. Translation: CASSLSPDGYTF. This sequence joins TRBV7-8 and TRBJ1-2; D unclear. V was trimmed by 3 bases and J by 6 bases, leaving 8 bases between them. The CDR3 contains 12 residues. Germline V gives CDR1 SGHVS, CDR2 FQNEAQ.

The chain combines TRBV20-1 with TRBJ1-1, with TRBD1 matching over 9 bases. The CDR3 is made up of 11 amino acids. Trimming took 5 bases from V and 8 from J; bases not matched to a gene: 3. Germline loops: CDR1 DFQATT, CDR2 SNEGSKA (reference sequence). CDR3 sequence reads: CSAWGQGEAFF. CDR3 coding DNA: TGCAGTGCTTGGGGACAGGGAGAAGCTTTCTTT.

The J gene is TRBJ2-5, the V gene TRBV6-5, with TRBD2 matching over 7 bases. The trim removed 6 bases at V and 4 bases at J, leaving 8 bases unmatched. The CDR3 contains 14 residues. CDR1 is MNHEY and CDR2 is SVGAGI in the germline V gene. The CDR3 sequence: CASSHSSGGETQYF. The CDR3 DNA is TGTGCCAGCAGCCATTCTAGCGGTGGAGAGACCCAGTACTTC.

This chain connects TRBV9 to TRBJ2-5; tentatively, D is TRBD1 (6 bases). Germline-derived CDR1 and CDR2 are SGDLS and YYNGEE. Trimming cost V 0 bases and J 5 bases, with 14 bases left between them. The CDR3 sequence is 15 residues long. The CDR3 region is CASSVEGVGRETQYF. In nucleotides, the CDR3 is TGTGCCAGCAGCGTAGAGGGGGTGGGTAGGGAGACCCAGTACTTC.

In this sample, this clone turned up once. The rearrangement links TRBV4-3 to TRBJ2-7, with a tentative D call TRBD1 (5 bases). This CDR3 comprises 15 residues. V was clipped by 0 bases and J by 2 bases, with 11 bases between them. Germline CDR1 reads LGHNA; CDR2 reads YSLEER. The CDR3 is CASSQDQGWPYEQYF. The DNA for the CDR3 is TGCGCCAGCAGCCAAGATCAGGGTTGGCCCTACGAGCAGTACTTC.

To note about this clone: One end of the junction does not line up with germline, which may come from a read error. V usage is TRBV20-1 and J usage is TRBJ2-7; D perhaps matches TRBD2 (5 bases). The CDR3 is 11 amino acids. From germline, CDR1 is DFQATT and CDR2 SNEGSKA (reference sequence). The CDR3 DNA sequence: TGCAGTGCTAGAGATGGGAACAAAGGAGGCTTC. This encodes CSARDGNKGGF.

This clone was seen only a few times. The genes are TRBV25-1 and TRBJ2-7, with 7 bases identical to TRBD1. J lost 0 bases, V lost 2 bases, and 4 bases had no gene match. The CDR3 is made up of 15 amino acids. The V gene's germline CDR1 is MGHDK and CDR2 SYGVNS. The CDR3 DNA follows: TGTGCCAGCAGTGAAGGGGACAGTTACTCCTACGAGCAGTACTTC. Translating gives CASSEGDSYSYEQYF.

V is TRBV29-1 and J is TRBJ2-1, with D tentatively TRBD2 (6 bases). The CDR3 contains 13 residues. V lost 2 bases to trimming and J lost 3 bases, with 8 bases between them. The germline gives CDR1 SQVTM, CDR2 ANQGSEA. The CDR3 bases are TGCAGCGTTGAACTAGCGAGCTACAATGAGCAGTTCTTC. It codes for CSVELASYNEQFF.

The V and J genes are TRBV6-5 and TRBJ2-7; tentatively, D is TRBD1 (5 bases). Germline V gene lookup returns CDR1 MNHEY and CDR2 SVGAGI. V shed 2 bases and J shed 2 bases, with 7 bases lying between them. CDR3 size: 13 residues. The CDR3 sequence is CASSYRGTYEQYF. CDR3 nucleotides: TGTGCCAGCAGTTACAGGGGAACCTACGAGCAGTACTTC.

CDR3 amino acids: CASSVEQGGFDTIYF. In nucleotides, the CDR3 is TGTGCCAGCAGCGTAGAGCAAGGGGGCTTCGACACCATATATTTT. The chain has TRBV9 and TRBJ1-3; TRBD1 matches 7 bases. The CDR3 extends over 15 amino acids. Germline V gives CDR1 SGDLS, CDR2 YYNGEE. Trimming removed 0 bases from V and 8 bases from J; junction bases left unmatched: 8.

The rearrangement joins TRBV19 to TRBJ2-1; D remains ambiguous. Germline V lookup: CDR1 LNHDA, CDR2 SQIVND (reference sequence). The ends were cut back, 3 bases at V and 2 bases at J, with 11 bases in the middle. The CDR3 is 15 residues long. In nucleotides, the CDR3 is TGTGCCAGTAGTATTGGCCAGCGCACCTACAATGAGCAGTTCTTC. Protein product: CASSIGQRTYNEQFF.

This rearrangement joins TRBV14 to TRBJ1-6; D call uncertain. Germline CDR1 is SGHDN and CDR2 is FVKESK. This CDR3 spans 15 amino acids. V gave up 4 bases and J gave up 10 bases, with 17 bases separating them. The CDR3, as DNA: TGTGCCAGCAGCCCCTCCCGGACGGCTAGCTCACCCCTCCACTTT. This codes for CASSPSRTASSPLHF.

The rearrangement joins TRBV7-2 to TRBJ2-2; 8 nucleotides align to TRBD1. Trimming cost V 4 bases and J 5 bases; bases outside gene matches: 9. This CDR3 region has 16 residues. Germline V CDR1 and CDR2: SGHTA, FQGNSA. Here the CDR3 reads CASSSAGGWSTGELFF. In DNA form, the CDR3 reads TGTGCCAGCAGCTCCGCAGGGGGCTGGTCGACCGGGGAGCTGTTTTTT.

The chain joins TRBV4-1 to TRBJ1-5, with TRBD1 matching over 7 bases. The V gene's germline CDR1 is MGHRA and CDR2 YSYEKL. Germline trimming cut 9 bases from V and 5 bases from J; bases unmatched to any gene: 10. This CDR3 comprises 14 residues. DNA for the CDR3: TGCGCCAGTAAACCTACAGGGGTTCATCAGCCCCAGCATTTT. The encoded protein is CASKPTGVHQPQHF.

This chain links TRBV19 with TRBJ1-3, with D possibly TRBD1 on 5 matching bases. Germline V lookup: CDR1 LNHDA, CDR2 SQIVND (reference sequence). The V end was cut by 10 bases, the J end by 1 base, with 17 bases between. The CDR3 sequence is 15 residues long. CDR3 sequence (DNA): TGTGCCACGAAAAGGGGCAGGGATTCTGGAAACACCATATATTTT. Translated, it gives CATKRGRDSGNTIYF.

The chain recombines TRBV28 with TRBJ1-4; weak D call: TRBD1 (5 bases). V was trimmed by 4 bases and J by 9 bases, leaving 12 bases between them. Per germline, CDR1 MDHEN and CDR2 SYDVKM. The CDR3 consists of 13 residues. The CDR3 region has the DNA TGTGCCAGCAGTTCGGGACTCAGCCAAAAACTGTTTTTT. Protein: CASSSGLSQKLFF.

The rearrangement links TRBV5-4 to TRBJ2-2; 11 nucleotides line up with TRBD1. The junction had 2 bases not matched to a gene; V was cut back by 0 bases and J by 4 bases. Per the germline V gene, CDR1 is SGHNT and CDR2 is YYREEE (reference sequence). This CDR3 comprises 16 residues. The DNA of the CDR3 is TGTGCCAGCAGCTTGGCGGGGACAGGGGGCACCGGGGAGCTGTTTTTT. It is translated as CASSLAGTGGTGELFF.

A few counts support this clone. The V gene is TRBV6-4, the J gene TRBJ2-1; TRBD2 matches at 7 bases. The CDR3 totals 14 residues. Germline trimming cut 4 bases from V and 5 bases from J; bases unmatched to any gene: 5. CDR1 and CDR2 (germline): MRHNA, SNTAGT. CDR3 region: CASSGRESDNEQFF. CDR3 nucleotide sequence: TGTGCCAGCAGTGGGCGGGAGTCCGACAATGAGCAGTTCTTC.

This chain connects TRBV19 to TRBJ1-1, with D possibly matching TRBD1 (5 bases). From germline, CDR1 is LNHDA and CDR2 SQIVND (reference sequence). The CDR3 spans 14 residues. Trimming shortened V by 1 base and J by 5 bases, and 11 bases separated the two germline ends. The CDR3 region is CASSIVNGGTEAFF. CDR3 in DNA: TGTGCCAGTAGTATAGTAAACGGGGGGACTGAAGCTTTCTTT.

The gene calls are TRBV7-9 and TRBJ1-2; D is possibly TRBD1 (6 bases). There are 13 residues in the CDR3. V lost 1 base and J 4 bases, leaving 7 bases between the germline ends. Germline loops: CDR1 SEHNR, CDR2 FQNEAQ (reference sequence). CDR3 DNA: TGTGCCAGCAGCTTAGAGACAGGCTATGGCTACACCTTC. It translates to CASSLETGYGYTF.